This TCR beta chain was captured by sequencing in a study of control samples from healthy donors and cancer patients (dated by TCRdb to the early 2020s). As for this clone: Its target antigen remains unknown. Base qualities are not provided; no much larger clone lies one nucleotide away.

Receptor amplification or capture employed the immunoSEQ multiplex PCR assay. TCRdb took over this immuneACCESS table, retaining in-frame rearrangements with V and J assigned. Such tables are incomplete; in checked studies, under half of the missing clones stem from an unresolved V gene, and the remainder is unexplained. The sample records around 140,000 clones, roughly 90% of which are singletons. The ten largest clonotypes hold around 6.9% of the sample. Taken from cysteine to phenylalanine, the CDR3 has 14 residues. Only the CDR3 region is kept as DNA, spanning 42 bases read in frame from base 1. The germline V gene supplies CDR1 MNHEY and CDR2 SVGAGI. V is cut by 6 bases and J by 4 bases, and the space between the germline ends is 15 bases.

The V and J segments used are TRBV6-5 and TRBJ1-2; TRBD1 is a weak D gene call, 5 bases matching. Sequenced: PBMCs. This receptor was obtained from a man over 45 with head and neck cancer. The CDR3 has the sequence CASRGQAQVYGYTF. The sequence in DNA is TGTGCCAGCAGGGGGCAGGCACAGGTCTATGGCTACACCTTC.